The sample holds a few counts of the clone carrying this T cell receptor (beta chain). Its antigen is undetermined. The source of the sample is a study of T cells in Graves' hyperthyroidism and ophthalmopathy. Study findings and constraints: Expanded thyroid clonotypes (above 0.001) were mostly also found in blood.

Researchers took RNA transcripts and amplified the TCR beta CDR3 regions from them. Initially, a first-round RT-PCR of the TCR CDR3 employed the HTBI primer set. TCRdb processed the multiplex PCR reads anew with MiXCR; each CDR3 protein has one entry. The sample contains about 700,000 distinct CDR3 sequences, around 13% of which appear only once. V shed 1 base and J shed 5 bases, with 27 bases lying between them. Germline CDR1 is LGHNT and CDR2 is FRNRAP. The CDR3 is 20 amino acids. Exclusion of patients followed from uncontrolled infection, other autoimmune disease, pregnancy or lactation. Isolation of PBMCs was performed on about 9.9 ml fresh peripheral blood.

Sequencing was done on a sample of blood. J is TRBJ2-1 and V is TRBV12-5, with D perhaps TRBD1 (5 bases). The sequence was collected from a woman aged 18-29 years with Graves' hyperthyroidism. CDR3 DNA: TGTGCTAGTGGTTTGGCCCAGAAGGCGACGGTGGGGCCAAACAACAATGAGCAGTTCTTC. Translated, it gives CASGLAQKATVGPNNNEQFF.